A single TCR beta chain is shown here with its context. The CDR3 extends over 13 amino acids. Germline loops: CDR1 SGDLS, CDR2 YYNGEE. V lost 0 bases and J 2 bases, leaving 5 bases between the germline ends. These data are taken from a study of blood T cell repertoires in COVID-19. The overall study: The origin of the acute and convalescent COVID-19 samples was the United States, Italy and Spain.

As processed by the authors: Using reference gene primer amplification, nucleated cell counts were estimated. Profiled with immunoSEQ multiplex PCR; TCRdb holds only in-frame clones, not every one. The DNA gave D and trimming, while V, J and clone size come from that table. The sample holds fewer than 400,000 clones, 90% seen once. This sequence joins TRBV9 and TRBJ2-5, with no clear D. Sequencing was done on a sample of PBMCs or T cells enriched from blood (not recorded which). The clonotype originates from a woman in her 30s who had been exposed to COVID-19. CDR3 nucleotides: TGTGCCAGCAGCGTAGCCCAGCAAGAGACCCAGTACTTC. Translation gives CASSVAQQETQYF.